This TCR beta chain is from a study of blood T cell repertoires in COVID-19. The wider study: Sites in the United States, Italy and Spain provided acute and convalescent COVID-19 samples. PBMCs, B-cell-depleted T cells, or T cells provided the cDNA or gDNA that made up the material.

Germline loops: CDR1 MNHEY, CDR2 SVGEGT. CDR3 length equals 14 residues. The ends lost 2 bases at V and 5 bases at J; junction bases unmatched: 4. Methods used by the authors: Amplification from reference gene primers served as the basis for estimated nucleated cell counts. Method: immunoSEQ multiplex PCR; TCRdb's copy keeps in-frame clones and lacks some. V and J calls and clone size are given by that table; D and trimming were obtained from the DNA. The sample yields 100,000 or so clones, approximately 91% seen once. This clone was seen more than once but under ten times. The rearrangement links TRBV6-2 or TRBV6-3 to TRBJ2-7; 9 bases agree with TRBD1. Specimen: peripheral blood. This TCR came from a man in his fifties with acute or convalescent COVID-19. CDR3 in DNA: TGTGCCAGCAGTTACGGACAGGGGTTCGACGAGCAGTACTTC. The encoded protein is CASSYGQGFDEQYF.